The 18 T cell receptor beta chains presented below share a single source sample, sequenced in a study of blood T cell repertoires in COVID-19. The protocol was immunoSEQ multiplex PCR, while the TCRdb copy is restricted to in-frame clones and leaves out a portion. The data hold some 460,000 clones, with about 85% observed a single time. What was sequenced was PBMCs or T cells enriched from blood (not recorded which). These receptors originate from a woman between 18 and 29 years old with acute COVID-19.

Only a few counts were recorded for this clone. The rearrangement links TRBV29-1 to TRBJ2-1; 9 bases map to TRBD2. Trimming at V came to 4 bases and at J to 7 bases, leaving 8 bases not matched to a gene. Per the germline V gene, CDR1 is SQVTM and CDR2 is ANQGSEA. The CDR3 length is 14 residues. CDR3 sequence reads: CSVAIDSGGNEQFF. The CDR3 coding sequence is TGCAGCGTTGCGATTGATAGCGGGGGAAATGAGCAGTTCTTC.

For this clone: The sample holds other DNA sequences that translate to the same CDR3. The chain is built from TRBV30 and TRBJ2-7; 10 positions match TRBD1. Germline lookup yields CDR1 GTSNPN and CDR2 SVGIG (reference sequence). V shed 0 bases, J shed 3 bases, and the junction held 2 bases outside the gene matches. The CDR3 spans 14 residues. CDR3 amino acids: CAWSVGTGDYEQYF. DNA for the CDR3: TGTGCCTGGAGTGTCGGGACAGGGGACTACGAGCAGTACTTC.

The V call is TRBV6-5, the J call TRBJ1-1; possibly TRBD1 for D (6 bases). The CDR3 spans 13 residues. The V end lost 6 bases, the J end lost 4 bases, and 12 bases lay between the germline ends. Germline V gene lookup returns CDR1 MNHEY and CDR2 SVGAGI. This CDR3 reads CASRPRGGTEAFF. The CDR3 coding sequence is TGTGCCAGCAGGCCGAGGGGGGGCACTGAAGCTTTCTTT.

J is TRBJ2-1 and V is TRBV19; 12 bases map to TRBD2. CDR3 length: 17 residues. From germline, CDR1 is LNHDA and CDR2 SQIVND (reference sequence). Trimming cost V 5 bases and J 7 bases; bases outside gene matches: 12. The CDR3 is CASSPTPLAGGPNEQFF. The CDR3 nucleotides read TGTGCCAGTAGTCCCACCCCACTAGCGGGAGGACCTAATGAGCAGTTCTTC.

The V and J genes are TRBV7-9 and TRBJ1-4; no reliable D call. V gave up 3 bases and J gave up 7 bases, with 9 bases separating them. CDR1 is SEHNR and CDR2 is FQNEAQ in the germline V gene (reference sequence). CDR3 size: 13 residues. This chain's CDR3 is CASSFREAEKLFF. CDR3 bases: TGTGCCAGCAGCTTCCGGGAGGCTGAAAAACTGTTTTTT.

V usage is TRBV7-8 and J usage is TRBJ2-2; TRBD2 matches 7 bases. The CDR3 has 18 amino acids. Germline values: CDR1 SGHVS, CDR2 FQNEAQ. The ends lost 4 bases at V and 3 bases at J; junction bases unmatched: 14. The CDR3 is CASSSIDPGTTDTGELFF. CDR3 bases: TGTGCCAGCAGCTCGATCGATCCCGGGACTACGGACACCGGGGAGCTGTTTTTT. The whole variable domain, filled in from reference TRBV7-8 and TRBJ2-2, reads GAGVSQSPRYKVAKRGQDVALRCDPISGHVSLFWYQQALGQGPEFLTYFQNEAQLDKSGLPSDRFFAERPEGSVSTLKIQRTQQEDSAVYLCASSSIDPGTTDTGELFFGEGSRLTVL.

The chain has TRBV10-3 and TRBJ2-2; TRBD2 matches at 9 bases. J lost 1 base, V lost 7 bases, and 1 base had no gene match. The CDR3 runs to 14 residues. The germline V gene encodes CDR1 ENHRY and CDR2 SYGVKD. Here the CDR3 reads CAITTSGNTGELFF. In nucleotides, the CDR3 is TGTGCCATCACGACTAGCGGGAACACCGGGGAGCTGTTTTTT.

The V gene is TRBV6-5, the J gene TRBJ1-3, with 10 positions matching TRBD1. J was trimmed by 2 bases and V by 6 bases; bases with no gene match: 4. Germline CDR1 and CDR2: MNHEY and SVGAGI. The CDR3 totals 15 residues. The CDR3 sequence is CASSGGQGAGNTIYF. CDR3 nucleotides: TGTGCCAGCAGCGGCGGACAGGGGGCTGGAAACACCATATATTTT.

This clone was seen only once. This chain uses TRBV12-3 or TRBV12-4 with TRBJ2-7, with a weak D call TRBD2 (6 bases). The CDR3 length is 13 residues. Trimming left V 0 bases short and J 4 bases short, with 7 bases between. The CDR3 here is CASSLAAGYEQYF. CDR3 coding DNA: TGTGCCAGCAGTTTAGCTGCGGGATACGAGCAGTACTTC.

V is TRBV5-3 and J is TRBJ2-7; a weak D match, TRBD1 (6 bases). TRBV5-3 is noted as an ORF with a role that remains uncertain. The CDR3 covers 13 residues. V lost 4 bases and J lost 1, with 9 bases in between. CDR3 nucleotides: TGTGCCAGAAGCGGGACACCTTCCTACGAGCAGTACTTC. Translated, it gives CARSGTPSYEQYF.

This clone was seen only a few times. This rearrangement joins TRBV3-1 (or the pseudogene TRBV3-2) to TRBJ2-1; 7 bases map to TRBD1. CDR1 and CDR2 (germline): LGHDT, YNNKEL (reference sequence). The V gene end was trimmed by 3 bases and the J gene end by 6 bases; junction bases not matched to a gene: 8. This CDR3 has 15 amino acids. This chain's CDR3 is CASSHAGTAVNEQFF. CDR3 DNA sequence: TGTGCCAGCAGCCATGCCGGGACAGCGGTCAATGAGCAGTTCTTC.

The CDR3 nucleotides read TGTGCCAGCAGCTTGGATGCTAGAGCCGAGCAGTTCTTC. Encoded protein: CASSLDARAEQFF. The rearrangement uses TRBV5-4 and TRBJ2-1; no reliable D call. The germline CDR1 and CDR2 sequences are SGHNT and YYREEE (reference sequence). The CDR3 has 13 residues. V lost 0 bases and J lost 10, with 11 bases in between.

The chain combines TRBV5-8 with TRBJ2-5; TRBD2 agrees at 9 bases. Germline CDR1 SGHTS, CDR2 YDEGEE. This CDR3 is built from 15 residues. With V trimmed by 0 bases and J by 3 bases, 3 bases remained unmatched. This chain's CDR3 is CASSLEGGREETQYF. CDR3 nucleotide sequence: TGTGCCAGCAGCTTGGAAGGCGGGAGGGAAGAGACCCAGTACTTC.

The chain employs TRBV27 and TRBJ1-5; D gene ambiguous. CDR3 length equals 13 residues. V shed 5 bases and J shed 8 bases, with 13 bases lying between them. Germline V CDR1 and CDR2: MNHEY, SMNVEV (reference sequence). In nucleotides, the CDR3 is TGTGCCAGCAGTGCCCGGGAGGAGGAGCCCCAGCATTTT. Protein: CASSAREEEPQHF.

The rearrangement joins TRBV5-6 to TRBJ1-2, with D hard to call. The V gene lost 4 bases and the J gene lost 6 bases, with 13 bases spanning the gap. Germline CDR1 is SGHDT and CDR2 is YYEEEE. The CDR3 is 13 residues long. This chain's CDR3 is CASSQNPLNGYTF. CDR3 bases: TGTGCCAGCAGCCAGAACCCCCTCAATGGCTACACCTTC.

The rearrangement joins TRBV25-1 to TRBJ2-3, with 10 positions matching TRBD2. Germline assignment: CDR1 MGHDK and CDR2 SYGVNS. The CDR3 has 15 amino acids. With V trimmed by 4 bases and J by 4 bases, 5 bases remained unmatched. DNA for the CDR3: TGTGCCAGCAGTGCCTTAGCGGGAGGCCCAGATACGCAGTATTTT. It codes for CASSALAGGPDTQYF.

V and J are TRBV4-3 and TRBJ2-1; 11 bases are shared with TRBD2. Per germline, CDR1 LGHNA and CDR2 YSLEER. V dropped 4 bases and J dropped 0; count of bases not matched to a gene: 5. The CDR3 sequence is 17 residues long. CDR3 region: CASSPETSGVSYNEQFF. In DNA form, the CDR3 reads TGCGCCAGCAGCCCCGAGACTAGCGGGGTCTCCTACAATGAGCAGTTCTTC.

The chain recombines TRBV7-8 with TRBJ2-1; D ambiguous. Germline V CDR1 and CDR2: SGHVS, FQNEAQ. V lost 2 bases, J lost 2 bases, and 7 bases lay in between. This CDR3 contains 14 residues. The CDR3 region has the DNA TGTGCCAGCAGCTTAACAGAGACCTACAATGAGCAGTTCTTC. It encodes CASSLTETYNEQFF.